One and the same sample provided the 20 T cell receptor beta chains below, sequenced in a study of T cells after somatic rescue of genetic block. Data came from immunoSEQ multiplex PCR; TCRdb stores just in-frame clones and leaves some out. The sample shows more than 14,000 clones, 72% of them seen only once. Sequencing input: peripheral blood mononuclear cells (PBMCs). Receptors were obtained from a boy younger than 18.

The gene calls are TRBV5-1 and TRBJ1-3, with D unresolved. The CDR3 consists of 13 residues. Germline V lookup: CDR1 SGHRS, CDR2 YFSETQ. V lost 4 bases to trimming and J lost 4 bases, with 9 bases between them. CDR3 sequence: CASSLPEGNTIYF. CDR3 nucleotide sequence: TGCGCCAGCAGCCTCCCGGAGGGAAACACCATATATTTT.

The chain couples TRBV5-1 to TRBJ1-1, with a weak D call TRBD1 (6 bases). Germline lookup yields CDR1 SGHRS and CDR2 YFSETQ. This CDR3 is built from 14 residues. The germline V and J ends were trimmed by 2 bases and 5 bases, with 13 bases remaining between them. The CDR3 protein is CASSLSRGGTEAFF. DNA for the CDR3: TGCGCCAGCAGCTTATCCAGGGGAGGGACTGAAGCTTTCTTT.

The chain has TRBV29-1 and TRBJ2-1; no definite D call. In germline, CDR1 is SQVTM, CDR2 ANQGSEA. There are 12 residues in the CDR3. V was pared by 6 bases and J by 8 bases, with 14 bases between. The CDR3 sequence is CSVSPDWDEQFF. DNA of the CDR3: TGCAGCGTGTCCCCCGATTGGGATGAGCAGTTCTTC.

By sample share, this clone is large (0.1 to 1%). V gene TRBV2 combines with J gene TRBJ1-3; D is possibly TRBD1 (6 bases). Germline values: CDR1 SNHLY, CDR2 FYNNEI. The CDR3 covers 15 residues. With 7 bases removed from V and 0 bases from J, the gap between germline ends came to 13 bases. DNA for the CDR3: TGTGCCAGCAAGGGCCAGGGGTCCTCTGGAAACACCATATATTTT. Protein: CASKGQGSSGNTIYF. Full variable domain (rest looked up from reference TRBV2 and TRBJ1-3): EPEVTQTPSHQVTQMGQEVILRCVPISNHLYFYWYRQILGQKVEFLVSFYNNEISEKSEIFDDQFSVERPDGSNFTLKIRSTKLEDSAMYFCASKGQGSSGNTIYFGEGSWLTVV.

The rearrangement links TRBV5-6 to TRBJ2-7; D is ambiguous. The ends were cut back, 3 bases at V and 3 bases at J, with 16 bases in the middle. This CDR3 region has 15 residues. The germline V gene has CDR1 SGHDT and CDR2 YYEEEE. This CDR3 reads CASSSSPRALYEQYF. For the CDR3, the DNA is TGTGCCAGCAGCTCTTCTCCTCGGGCCCTCTACGAGCAGTACTTC.

The V and J genes are TRBV7-9 and TRBJ1-2; TRBD1 matches at 8 bases. Germline CDR1 is SEHNR and CDR2 is FQNEAQ (reference sequence). Losses at the gene ends were 3 bases for V and 4 bases for J; bases not matched to a gene: 4. This CDR3 has 14 residues. The CDR3 coding sequence is TGTGCCAGCAGCTTGACAGGGGATCCCTATGGCTACACCTTC. Translating it yields CASSLTGDPYGYTF. Drawing the rest from reference TRBV7-9 and TRBJ1-2, the complete variable domain is DTGVSQNPRHKITKRGQNVTFRCDPISEHNRLYWYRQTLGQGPEFLTYFQNEAQLEKSRLLSDRFSAERPKGSFSTLEIQRTEQGDSAMYLCASSLTGDPYGYTFGSGTRLTVV.

V usage is TRBV6-5 and J usage is TRBJ2-7, with 9 bases fitting TRBD2. This CDR3 spans 14 amino acids. In germline, CDR1 is MNHEY, CDR2 SVGAGI. J lost 4 bases, V lost 4 bases, and 5 bases had no gene match. CDR3 sequence: CASSSTSGIYEQYF. Written as DNA, the CDR3 is TGTGCCAGCAGTTCGACTAGCGGAATATACGAGCAGTACTTC.

This clone was seen a single time. This chain's CDR3 is CASSPVTNEKLFF. Written as DNA, the CDR3 is TGTGCCAGCTCACCAGTGACCAATGAAAAACTGTTTTTT. V gene TRBV18 combines with J gene TRBJ1-4; D unclear. Trimming removed 2 bases at V and 5 bases at J, with 6 bases between. This CDR3 comprises 13 residues. Looked up from germline, CDR1 is KGHSH and CDR2 is LQKENI.

In this sample, this clone turned up once. The rearrangement links TRBV19 to TRBJ1-2, with D tentatively TRBD1 (6 bases). This CDR3 comprises 15 residues. Deletions cut 3 bases from V and 4 bases from J, with 15 bases between. Germline V gene sequence: CDR1 LNHDA, CDR2 SQIVND (reference sequence). Here the CDR3 reads CASSIYRDLLYGYTF. The CDR3 DNA reads as TGTGCCAGTAGTATTTACAGGGATCTTCTCTATGGCTACACCTTC. Drawing the rest from reference TRBV19 and TRBJ1-2, the complete variable domain is DGGITQSPKYLFRKEGQNVTLSCEQNLNHDAMYWYRQDPGQGLRLIYYSQIVNDFQKGDIAEGYSVSREKKESFPLTVTSAQKNPTAFYLCASSIYRDLLYGYTFGSGTRLTVV.

The chain uses TRBV19 and TRBJ2-1; 7 bases map to TRBD2. Germline V gives CDR1 LNHDA, CDR2 SQIVND (reference sequence). There are 13 residues in the CDR3. V was clipped by 6 bases and J by 6 bases; unmatched bases: 5. The CDR3 DNA reads TGTGCCAGTAGAAACTTAGCGGGCAATGAGCAGTTCTTC. Its protein is CASRNLAGNEQFF.

This chain joins TRBV6-1 and TRBJ1-2; possibly TRBD1 for D (5 bases). CDR3 length: 12 amino acids. From germline, CDR1 is MNHNS and CDR2 SASEGT. Trimming took off 9 bases at V and 5 bases at J, with 13 bases between the two ends. The CDR3 region is CASQRGGYGYTF. The CDR3 region has the DNA TGTGCCAGTCAGAGGGGTGGTTATGGCTACACCTTC.

This chain joins TRBV30 and TRBJ2-3; TRBD1 might be the D (5 bases). The length of the CDR3 is 14 residues. Germline V gene data show CDR1 as GTSNPN and CDR2 as SVGIG (reference sequence). Trimming removed 3 bases from V and 4 bases from J, with 14 bases in between. In DNA form, the CDR3 reads TGTGCCTGGAGAGCCTTTAGCAGGGCAGATACGCAGTATTTT. Amino acids: CAWRAFSRADTQYF.

For the CDR3, the DNA is TGTGCCAGCAGTTTCCCCTCGGGGCTGACAACTAATGAAAAACTGTTTTTT. It encodes CASSFPSGLTTNEKLFF. V and J are TRBV28 and TRBJ1-4; D might be TRBD1 (5 bases). Trimming cost V 3 bases and J 0 bases, with 14 bases left between them. CDR1 MDHEN and CDR2 SYDVKM come from the germline V gene. The CDR3 contains 17 residues. The full variable domain, rest sourced from reference TRBV28 and TRBJ1-4, is DVKVTQSSRYLVKRTGEKVFLECVQDMDHENMFWYRQDPGLGLRLIYFSYDVKMKEKGDIPEGYSVSREKKERFSLILESASTNQTSMYLCASSFPSGLTTNEKLFFGSGTQLSVL.

This clone appeared a few times. The chain links TRBV7-3 to TRBJ2-1; TRBD2 is a possible D gene (6 bases). Per germline, CDR1 SGHTA and CDR2 FQGTGA. The CDR3 covers 16 residues. Trimming pared 1 base from V and 6 bases from J, leaving 16 bases between. The DNA of the CDR3 is TGTGCCAGCAGCTTAATGGGACGTAAGACTAGCAATGAGCAGTTCTTC. Its translation is CASSLMGRKTSNEQFF.

The rearrangement joins TRBV6-5 to TRBJ1-1; 7 bases align to TRBD1. The trim removed 7 bases at V and 3 bases at J, leaving 8 bases unmatched. This CDR3 comprises 14 residues. Germline CDR1 and CDR2: MNHEY and SVGAGI. CDR3 DNA: TGTGCCAGCACCCCGACAGGGAGTGACACTGAAGCTTTCTTT. Translating gives CASTPTGSDTEAFF.

The gene calls are TRBV5-1 and TRBJ2-7; D is perhaps TRBD1 (6 bases). The CDR3 has 16 residues. Deletions cut 0 bases from V and 3 bases from J, with 16 bases between. CDR1 and CDR2 (germline): SGHRS, YFSETQ. As DNA, the CDR3 is TGCGCCAGCAGCTTGGCCTGGGGGCAGCCCCTCTACGAGCAGTACTTC. Its translation: CASSLAWGQPLYEQYF.

This clone was picked up a small number of times. This sequence joins TRBV6-5 and TRBJ2-1; D ambiguous. V lost 7 bases and J lost 0, with 13 bases in between. Germline V CDR1 and CDR2: MNHEY, SVGAGI. The CDR3 extends over 15 amino acids. The CDR3 loop reads CASTPVGFSYNEQFF. CDR3 DNA sequence: TGTGCCAGCACCCCCGTAGGTTTCTCCTACAATGAGCAGTTCTTC.

This clone was seen a handful of times. The genes are TRBV10-3 and TRBJ1-1; possibly TRBD1 for D (5 bases). The CDR3 is made up of 14 amino acids. Trimming pared 3 bases from V and 1 base from J, leaving 9 bases between. CDR1 is ENHRY and CDR2 is SYGVKD in the germline V gene. The CDR3 protein is CAISDRTGNTEAFF. The CDR3 DNA sequence: TGTGCCATCAGTGACCGTACAGGGAACACTGAAGCTTTCTTT.

Only a few counts were recorded for this clone. The rearrangement joins TRBV28 to TRBJ2-3, with a possible D match to TRBD1 (6 bases). The CDR3 covers 15 residues. Trimming removed 7 bases at V and 2 bases at J, with 16 bases between. Germline CDR1 reads MDHEN; CDR2 reads SYDVKM. The DNA of the CDR3 is TGTGCCAGCACCCTGGGGGCGGCCGACACAGATACGCAGTATTTT. Translation gives CASTLGAADTDTQYF.

V gene TRBV6-1 combines with J gene TRBJ2-3; the D is unclear. V was trimmed by 8 bases and J by 2 bases, leaving 11 bases between them. The CDR3 loop spans 13 amino acids. Germline loops: CDR1 MNHNS, CDR2 SASEGT. The chain's CDR3 is CASRHPHTDTQYF. DNA of the CDR3: TGTGCCAGCCGACATCCTCACACAGATACGCAGTATTTT.